This paragraph covers one T cell receptor beta chain sequence. Its antigen is not known. Baseline, cycle 4 day 1, and cycle 7 day 1 were the blood sampling points. This CDR3 contains 15 residues. The germline V gene encodes CDR1 SGHTA and CDR2 FQGNSA. V lost 5 bases and J 8 bases, leaving 18 bases between the germline ends. The entry originates in a study of OX40 agonist ivuxolimab in advanced cancers. Study-level background: The dose of intravenous ivuxolimab that patients received every 2 weeks ranged from 0.01 to 10 mg/kg. A mean age of around 63 years, range about 23 to 80, was recorded, and 70% to 85% were male.

This table comes from immunoSEQ multiplex PCR, and its TCRdb copy is limited to in-frame clones, with some not included. The sample has over 65,000 clones; 80% to 90% are singletons. Whole-study findings and limits: Blood T cells, both CD4+ and CD8+, expanded clonally by week 6 at 0.1 to 3.0 mg/kg.

The sequence derives from an adult with an advanced solid tumor such as melanoma, head and neck, liver or kidney cancer. Sequencing was performed on CD4+ or CD8+ T cells sorted from blood, taken in a trial of the OX40 agonist ivuxolimab. The chain recombines TRBV7-2 with TRBJ1-4, with D possibly TRBD1 on 5 matching bases. The CDR3 loop reads CASSQRGSGLEKLFF. CDR3 bases: TGTGCCAGCAGCCAACGGGGGTCAGGGCTCGAAAAACTGTTTTTT.